These T cell receptor beta chains were read from a single sample in a study of blood T cell repertoires in COVID-19. Profiling relied on immunoSEQ multiplex PCR, and the TCRdb table lists in-frame clones only, not all of them. The sample shows 330,000 or so clones, around nine tenths of them seen only once. Sequencing was performed on PBMCs or T cells enriched from blood (not recorded which). The receptor source for this set is a woman in her twenties or thirties who had been exposed to COVID-19. Each CDR3 is given with its conserved first and last residue. A D gene is named only where the DNA matches it firmly. Clone sizes are given selectively: once, few, many, or a class where the clone is expanded.

j_call,clone_size,cdr3_length,v_call,d_call,cdr3_aa,cdr3_nt
TRBJ2-5,NA,12,TRBV10-3,TRBD1,CAISELPGTENF,TGTGCCATCAGTGAGTTGCCGGGGACAGAAAACTTC
TRBJ2-5,NA,15,TRBV29-1,TRBD1,CSVDTGQGFTETQYF,TGCAGCGTGGATACGGGACAGGGATTTACAGAGACCCAGTACTTC
TRBJ1-2,NA,19,TRBV7-9,TRBD1,CASSLTKLRRDRKNYGYTF,TGTGCCAGCAGCCTCACGAAACTACGGAGGGACAGGAAAAACTATGGCTACACCTTC
TRBJ1-5,few,14,TRBV28,NA,CASSRHYSNQPQHF,TGTGCCAGCAGCCGACATTATAGCAATCAGCCCCAGCATTTT
TRBJ2-2,NA,15,TRBV29-1,NA,CSVADRRFGTGELFF,TGCAGCGTTGCCGACCGGAGATTTGGCACCGGGGAGCTGTTTTTT
TRBJ2-7,NA,14,TRBV11-3,NA,CASSSYRGNYEQYF,TGTGCCAGCAGCTCCTACCGGGGGAACTACGAGCAGTACTTC
TRBJ1-3,NA,19,TRBV14,TRBD1,CASSQISSVGGFAGNTIYF,TGTGCCAGCAGCCAAATCAGCTCTGTAGGGGGCTTTGCTGGAAACACCATATATTTT
TRBJ1-2,NA,12,TRBV6-5,NA,CAIRGWGYGYTF,TGTGCCATACGAGGGTGGGGCTATGGCTACACCTTC
TRBJ2-4,NA,22,TRBV28,NA,CASSLYGLRDSIIKSAKNIQYF,TGTGCCAGCAGTTTATATGGGCTCCGTGACAGTATAATAAAGTCGGCCAAAAACATTCAGTACTTC
TRBJ1-2,NA,14,TRBV18,TRBD1,CASSPTGTGVGYTF,TGTGCCAGCTCACCCACCGGGACAGGGGTCGGCTACACCTTC
TRBJ2-7,NA,14,TRBV6-2/TRBV6-3,TRBD1,CASSYRTGIVEQYF,TGTGCCAGCAGTTACCGGACAGGGATAGTTGAGCAGTACTTC
TRBJ2-7,NA,15,TRBV30,NA,CAWSAGELRSYEQYF,TGTGCCTGGAGTGCGGGGGAACTTCGGTCCTACGAGCAGTACTTC
TRBJ1-4,once,15,TRBV6-5,TRBD1,CASSYLGGAGEKLFF,TGTGCCAGCAGTTACCTAGGGGGCGCGGGTGAAAAACTGTTTTTT
TRBJ1-2,NA,11,TRBV6-1,NA,CASSDAGGYTF,TGTGCCAGCAGTGACGCAGGGGGCTACACCTTC
TRBJ1-2,NA,15,TRBV9,NA,CASSGVGDKKYGYTF,TGTGCCAGCAGCGGCGTTGGGGACAAGAAGTATGGCTACACCTTC
TRBJ1-6,NA,14,TRBV21-1,NA,CASSNFGGSSPLHF,TGTGCCAGCAGCAATTTCGGGGGAAGCTCACCCCTCCACTTT
TRBJ1-1,NA,13,TRBV27,NA,CASSLEGGPEAFF,TGTGCCAGCAGTTTAGAGGGGGGGCCTGAAGCTTTCTTT
TRBJ2-7,few,15,TRBV6-5,NA,CASSYSLDSSYEQYF,TGTGCCAGCAGTTACTCGCTGGACAGCTCATACGAGCAGTACTTC
TRBJ1-2,NA,15,TRBV6-1,NA,CASSEGTGTNYGYTF,TGTGCCAGCAGTGAAGGTACCGGGACAAACTATGGCTACACCTTC
TRBJ2-1,NA,11,TRBV28,NA,CASGPYNEQFF,TGTGCCAGCGGCCCCTACAATGAGCAGTTCTTC
TRBJ1-1,NA,17,TRBV15,NA,CATSREGLRGLNTEAFF,TGTGCCACCAGCAGAGAAGGGTTAAGGGGCCTCAACACTGAAGCTTTCTTT
TRBJ1-2,NA,17,TRBV10-3,TRBD1,CAISDGTGGGGAYGYTF,TGTGCCATCAGTGATGGGACAGGGGGCGGGGGGGCCTATGGCTACACCTTC
TRBJ2-3,NA,16,TRBV6-6,TRBD2,CASSRSGLAGENTQYF,TGTGCCAGCAGTCGAAGCGGACTAGCGGGCGAAAATACGCAGTATTTT
TRBJ1-5,NA,14,TRBV6-5,NA,CASSFGGPNQPQHF,TGTGCCAGCAGTTTCGGGGGGCCGAATCAGCCCCAGCATTTT
TRBJ2-3,NA,13,TRBV6-5,NA,CASIKTGTDTQYF,TGTGCCAGCATTAAGACAGGCACAGATACGCAGTATTTT
TRBJ2-7,NA,14,TRBV3-1/TRBV3-2,TRBD2,CASSERELSYEQYF,TGTGCCAGCAGCGAGCGGGAGTTATCGTACGAGCAGTACTTC
TRBJ2-3,NA,15,TRBV28,TRBD2,CASSFPGGVTDTQYF,TGTGCCAGCAGTTTCCCGGGAGGGGTAACAGATACGCAGTATTTT
TRBJ1-2,once,11,TRBV12-3/TRBV12-4,NA,CASRGGEGYTF,TGTGCCAGCAGAGGAGGTGAGGGCTACACCTTC
TRBJ1-5,NA,14,TRBV11-2,NA,CASSLTSGNQPQHF,TGTGCCAGCAGCTTAACATCAGGGAATCAGCCCCAGCATTTT
TRBJ1-1,NA,14,TRBV3-1/TRBV3-2,NA,CASSPEAPNTEAFF,TGTGCCAGCAGCCCAGAGGCACCGAACACTGAAGCTTTCTTT
TRBJ2-5,NA,16,TRBV29-1,TRBD1,CSVVSRQGVKQETQYF,TGCAGCGTTGTAAGCCGACAGGGGGTTAAGCAGGAGACCCAGTACTTC
TRBJ1-1,once,15,TRBV21-1,NA,CASSKPGQGSTEAFF,TGTGCCAGCAGCAAACCGGGACAGGGGTCCACTGAAGCTTTCTTT
TRBJ2-5,NA,16,TRBV6-5,TRBD1,CASSYGSGTGFETQYF,TGTGCCAGCAGTTATGGCTCCGGGACAGGGTTTGAGACCCAGTACTTC
TRBJ2-1,NA,15,TRBV6-5,TRBD2,CASSRSSGAYNEQFF,TGTGCCAGCAGCCGGTCTAGCGGGGCCTACAATGAGCAGTTCTTC
TRBJ1-3,NA,15,TRBV5-1,TRBD1,CASSFTGGAGNTIYF,TGCGCCAGCAGCTTTACAGGGGGCGCGGGAAACACCATATATTTT
TRBJ2-7,few,15,TRBV7-2,TRBD2,CASSSVAGEVYEQYF,TGTGCCAGCAGCTCCGTAGCGGGAGAAGTCTACGAGCAGTACTTC
TRBJ2-2,NA,19,TRBV19,TRBD2,CASSAILGLAGDRTGELFF,TGTGCCAGTAGCGCGATACTCGGACTAGCGGGAGATCGCACCGGGGAGCTGTTTTTT
TRBJ2-2,NA,14,TRBV7-3,TRBD2,CASSPSGGTGELFF,TGTGCCAGCTCCCCCTCGGGAGGCACCGGGGAGCTGTTTTTT
TRBJ2-2,NA,16,TRBV11-2,TRBD2,CASQLRGSGITGELFF,TGTGCCAGCCAGCTTAGAGGTAGCGGGATAACCGGGGAGCTGTTTTTT
TRBJ1-3,NA,15,TRBV7-3,TRBD1,CASSPGTGDGNTIYF,TGTGCCAGCAGCCCCGGGACAGGGGATGGAAACACCATATATTTT
TRBJ2-5,NA,17,TRBV27,TRBD2,CASSHRLAGGPKETQYF,TGTGCCAGCAGCCACCGACTAGCGGGAGGGCCAAAGGAGACCCAGTACTTC
TRBJ2-7,NA,15,TRBV9,TRBD1,CASSSTGTVPYEQYF,TGTGCCAGCAGCTCGACCGGGACAGTCCCCTACGAGCAGTACTTC
TRBJ2-1,NA,17,TRBV11-3,TRBD2,CASSLTSGSGSYNEQFF,TGTGCCAGCAGCTTAACTAGCGGGAGTGGCTCCTACAATGAGCAGTTCTTC
TRBJ2-7,NA,15,TRBV5-1,TRBD1,CASSLGGQGKSEQYF,TGCGCCAGCAGCTTGGGCGGACAGGGAAAGAGCGAGCAGTACTTC
TRBJ2-7,NA,13,TRBV21-1,NA,CASSLWGGPEQYF,TGTGCCAGCAGCCTATGGGGAGGGCCCGAGCAGTACTTC
TRBJ2-7,NA,15,TRBV18,TRBD1,CASSPVGTGEGEQYF,TGTGCCAGCTCCCCGGTCGGGACAGGGGAAGGCGAGCAGTACTTC
TRBJ2-7,NA,14,TRBV7-6,TRBD2,CASSPLAGEGEQYF,TGTGCCAGCAGCCCTTTAGCGGGAGAGGGCGAGCAGTACTTC
TRBJ2-3,NA,16,TRBV27,TRBD1,CASSFLQGASTDTQYF,TGTGCCAGCAGTTTCCTTCAGGGGGCTAGCACAGATACGCAGTATTTT
TRBJ2-1,NA,17,TRBV5-1,TRBD2,CASSKRTSGSSYNEQFF,TGCGCCAGCAGTAAGAGGACTAGCGGGAGCTCCTACAATGAGCAGTTCTTC